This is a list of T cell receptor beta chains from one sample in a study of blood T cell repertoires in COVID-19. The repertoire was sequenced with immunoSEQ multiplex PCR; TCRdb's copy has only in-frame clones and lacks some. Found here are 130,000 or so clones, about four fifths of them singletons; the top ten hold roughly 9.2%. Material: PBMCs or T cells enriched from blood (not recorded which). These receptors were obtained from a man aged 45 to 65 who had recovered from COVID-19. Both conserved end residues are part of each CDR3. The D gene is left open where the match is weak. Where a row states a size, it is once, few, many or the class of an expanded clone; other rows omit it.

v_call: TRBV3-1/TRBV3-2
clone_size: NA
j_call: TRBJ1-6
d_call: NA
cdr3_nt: TGTGCCAGCAGCCAAACCCACAGGGTATTTAGGGGTAATTCACCCCTCCACTTT
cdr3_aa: CASSQTHRVFRGNSPLHF

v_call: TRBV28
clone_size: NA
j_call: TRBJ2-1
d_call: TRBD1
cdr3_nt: TGTGCCAGCAGTTTAAGTGGACAGGGATTGGGTGAGCAGTTCTTC
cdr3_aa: CASSLSGQGLGEQFF

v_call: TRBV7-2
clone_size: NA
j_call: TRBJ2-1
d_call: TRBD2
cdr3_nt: TGTGCCAGCAGCTCCTCCCGACTAGCCAATGAGCAGTTCTTC
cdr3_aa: CASSSSRLANEQFF

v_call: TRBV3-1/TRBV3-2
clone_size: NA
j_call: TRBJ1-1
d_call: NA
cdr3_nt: TGTGCCAGCGGGATACTAAGGGGGATGAACACTGAAGCTTTCTTT
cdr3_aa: CASGILRGMNTEAFF

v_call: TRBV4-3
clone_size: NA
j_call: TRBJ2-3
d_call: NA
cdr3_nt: TGCGCCAGCAGCCCAATGCTAAGCACAGATACGCAGTATTTT
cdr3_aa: CASSPMLSTDTQYF

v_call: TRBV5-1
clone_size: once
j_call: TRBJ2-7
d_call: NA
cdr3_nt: TGCGCCAGCAGCTTGACTAGTGTAATGCCCTACGAGCAGTACTTC
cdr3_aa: CASSLTSVMPYEQYF

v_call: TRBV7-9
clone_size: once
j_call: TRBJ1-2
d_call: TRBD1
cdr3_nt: TGTGCCAGCAGCACCGGACAGGGGGCCCACTATGGCTACACCTTC
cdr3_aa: CASSTGQGAHYGYTF

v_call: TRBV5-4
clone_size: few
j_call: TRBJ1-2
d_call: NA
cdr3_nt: TGTGCCAGCAGCTTGGCAGGGGTCCTTAACTATGGCTACACCTTC
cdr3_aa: CASSLAGVLNYGYTF

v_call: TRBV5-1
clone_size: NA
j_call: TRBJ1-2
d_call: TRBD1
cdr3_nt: TGCGCCAGCAGCAACGCGTTCCGGACAGGGGGCGATGGCTACACCTTC
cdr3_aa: CASSNAFRTGGDGYTF

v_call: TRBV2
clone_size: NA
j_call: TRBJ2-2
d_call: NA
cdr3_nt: TGTGCCAGCACCACGGGTCGAAACACCGGGGAGCTGTTTTTT
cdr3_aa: CASTTGRNTGELFF

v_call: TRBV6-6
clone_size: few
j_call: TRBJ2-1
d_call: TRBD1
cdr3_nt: TGTGCCAGCAGTTATTCGGGACAGGGCTCTGAGCAGTTCTTC
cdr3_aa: CASSYSGQGSEQFF

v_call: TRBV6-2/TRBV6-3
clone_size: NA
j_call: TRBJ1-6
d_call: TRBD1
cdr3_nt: TGTGCCAGCAGTGATCAGGGGGCAGTTTCACCCCTCCACTTT
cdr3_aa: CASSDQGAVSPLHF

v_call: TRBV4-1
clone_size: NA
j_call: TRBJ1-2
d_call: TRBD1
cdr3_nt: TGCGCCAGCAGCCAGCTAGGGCAGGGGGCGAAAGACTATGGCTACACCTTC
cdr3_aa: CASSQLGQGAKDYGYTF

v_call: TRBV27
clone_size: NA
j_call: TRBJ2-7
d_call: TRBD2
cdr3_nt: TGTGCCAGCAGTTTCGGCGGGGGTCTCTCCTACGAGCAGTACTTC
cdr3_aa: CASSFGGGLSYEQYF

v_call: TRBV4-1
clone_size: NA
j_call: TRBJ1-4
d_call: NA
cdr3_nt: TGCGCCAGCAGCCCTAGGGGGAGGGAGACTAATGAAAAACTGTTTTTT
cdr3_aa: CASSPRGRETNEKLFF

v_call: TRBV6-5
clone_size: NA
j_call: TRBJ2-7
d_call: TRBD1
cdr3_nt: TGTGCCAGCGGACGGACAGGACCTCCGAACTACGAGCAGTACTTC
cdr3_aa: CASGRTGPPNYEQYF

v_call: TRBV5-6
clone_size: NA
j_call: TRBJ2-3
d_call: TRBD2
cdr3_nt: TGTGCCAGCAGCTCAACGGTCCAGCGGGGGAACACAGATACGCAGTATTTT
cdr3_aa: CASSSTVQRGNTDTQYF

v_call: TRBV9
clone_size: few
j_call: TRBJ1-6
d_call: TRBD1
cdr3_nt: TGTGCCAGCAGCGCGACAGGGGGCGGTTCACCCCTCCACTTT
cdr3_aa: CASSATGGGSPLHF

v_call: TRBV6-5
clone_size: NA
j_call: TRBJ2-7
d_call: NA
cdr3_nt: TGTGCCACCAAACAGGGTTCACTCGGCTACGAGCAGTACTTC
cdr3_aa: CATKQGSLGYEQYF

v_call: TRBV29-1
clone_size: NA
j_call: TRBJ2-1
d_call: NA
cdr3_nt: TGCAGCGTTGAACCTAGGGGGGGCCGAGAGGATGAGCAGTTCTTC
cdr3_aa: CSVEPRGGREDEQFF

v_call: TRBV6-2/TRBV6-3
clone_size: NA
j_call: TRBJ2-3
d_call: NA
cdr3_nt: TGTGCCAGCAGTTACTCGGGAGACGGCACAGATACGCAGTATTTT
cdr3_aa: CASSYSGDGTDTQYF

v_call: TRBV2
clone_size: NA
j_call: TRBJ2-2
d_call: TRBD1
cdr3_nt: TGTGCCACCCAGACAGGGGTCACCGGGGAGCTGTTTTTT
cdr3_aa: CATQTGVTGELFF

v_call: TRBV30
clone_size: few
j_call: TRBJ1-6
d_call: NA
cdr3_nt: TGTGCCTGGAGGCCGGGGGGAAGTAATTCACCCCTCCACTTT
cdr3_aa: CAWRPGGSNSPLHF

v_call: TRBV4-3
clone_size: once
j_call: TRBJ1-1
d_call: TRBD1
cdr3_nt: TGCGCCAGCAGCCAAGAGTGGACAGGGGGGGTGGAAGCTTTCTTT
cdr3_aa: CASSQEWTGGVEAFF

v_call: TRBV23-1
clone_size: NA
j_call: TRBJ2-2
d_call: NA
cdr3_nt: TGCGCCAGCAGTCAATCGGTGCGGGCTTCAGAGCTGTTTTTT
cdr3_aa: CASSQSVRASELFF

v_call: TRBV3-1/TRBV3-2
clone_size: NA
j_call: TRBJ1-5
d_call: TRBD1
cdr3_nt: TGTGCCAGCAGCCCGGGACAGGATAGCAATCAGCCCCAGCATTTT
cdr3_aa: CASSPGQDSNQPQHF

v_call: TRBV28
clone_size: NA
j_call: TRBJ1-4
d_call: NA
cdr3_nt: TGTGCCAGCAGGACAAATACTAATGAAAAACTGTTTTTT
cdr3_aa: CASRTNTNEKLFF

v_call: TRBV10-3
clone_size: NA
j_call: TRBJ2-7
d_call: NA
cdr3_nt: TGTGCCATCAGTGAGGGTAGCGGGACAGCCTACGAGCAGTACTTC
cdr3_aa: CAISEGSGTAYEQYF

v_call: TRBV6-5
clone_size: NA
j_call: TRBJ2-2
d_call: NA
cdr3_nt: TGTGCCAGCAGTTTAAAGGGGGTGACCGGGGAGCTGTTTTTT
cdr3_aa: CASSLKGVTGELFF

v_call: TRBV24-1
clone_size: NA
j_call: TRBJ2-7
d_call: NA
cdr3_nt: TGTGCCACCAAACTTGAGGGGGGGAGGTCCTACGAGCAGTACTTC
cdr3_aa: CATKLEGGRSYEQYF

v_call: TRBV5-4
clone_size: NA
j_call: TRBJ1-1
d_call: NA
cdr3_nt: TGTGCCAGCCGGAACGGACAGATGAACACTGAAGCTTTCTTT
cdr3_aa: CASRNGQMNTEAFF

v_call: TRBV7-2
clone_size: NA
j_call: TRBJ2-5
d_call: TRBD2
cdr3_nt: TGTGCCAGCAGCTTAGAGTGGGCGGGGGGCCAAGAGACCCAGTACTTC
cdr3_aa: CASSLEWAGGQETQYF

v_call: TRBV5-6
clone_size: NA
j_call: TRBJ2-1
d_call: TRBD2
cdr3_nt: TGTGCCAGCAGCTCGACCGGCCGTAGGCGGGGGATTGAGCAGTTCTTC
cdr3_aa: CASSSTGRRRGIEQFF

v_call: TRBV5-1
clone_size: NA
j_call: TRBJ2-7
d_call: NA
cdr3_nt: TGCGCCAGCAGCTTGCAGGTGAGCTCCTACGAGCAGTACTTC
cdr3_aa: CASSLQVSSYEQYF

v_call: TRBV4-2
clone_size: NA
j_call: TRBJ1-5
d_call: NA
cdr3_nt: TGTGCCAGCAGCCAAGATCCAGGGCGGGGAGGTCAGCCCCAGCATTTT
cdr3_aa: CASSQDPGRGGQPQHF

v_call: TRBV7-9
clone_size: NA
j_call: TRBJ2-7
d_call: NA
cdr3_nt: TGTGCCAGCAGCTTAGTAAACGGTGACTACGAGCAGTACTTC
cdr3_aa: CASSLVNGDYEQYF

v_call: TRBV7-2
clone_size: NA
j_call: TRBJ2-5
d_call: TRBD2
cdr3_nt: TGTGCCAGCAGCTTGCTAGCGGGGGGGAAAGAGACCCAGTACTTC
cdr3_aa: CASSLLAGGKETQYF

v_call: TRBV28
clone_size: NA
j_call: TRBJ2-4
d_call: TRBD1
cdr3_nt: TGTGCCAGCAGTGGACAGGGGGCGGGAATAAACATTCAGTACTTC
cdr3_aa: CASSGQGAGINIQYF

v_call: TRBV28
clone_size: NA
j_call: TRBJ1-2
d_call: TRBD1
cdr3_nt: TGTGCCAGCAGTTTGCGGACAGGGCCCTCCTATGGCTACACCTTC
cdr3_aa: CASSLRTGPSYGYTF

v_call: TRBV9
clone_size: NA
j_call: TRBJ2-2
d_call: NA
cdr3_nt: TGTGCCAGCAGCGTAAGGTCAGGCCGGGGGAACACCGGGGAGCTGTTTTTT
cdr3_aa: CASSVRSGRGNTGELFF

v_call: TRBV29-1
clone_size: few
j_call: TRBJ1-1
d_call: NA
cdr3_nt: TGCAGCGTTGGTCCAGGTTGGGCAAACACTGAAGCTTTCTTT
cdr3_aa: CSVGPGWANTEAFF

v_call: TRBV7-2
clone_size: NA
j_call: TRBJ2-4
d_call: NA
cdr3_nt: TGTGCCAGCAGCTTCTCGCGGCTCTCGTCGAAAGCCAAAAACATTCAGTACTTC
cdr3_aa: CASSFSRLSSKAKNIQYF

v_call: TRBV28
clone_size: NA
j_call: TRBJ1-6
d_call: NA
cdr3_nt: TGTGCCAGCATAACGGGACTCCGGAGCTCCTATAATTCACCCCTCCACTTT
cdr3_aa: CASITGLRSSYNSPLHF

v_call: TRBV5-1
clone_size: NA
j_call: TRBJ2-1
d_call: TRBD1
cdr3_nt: TGCGCCAGCAGCACCGGACAGGGGAGGGTCAATGAGCAGTTCTTC
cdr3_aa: CASSTGQGRVNEQFF

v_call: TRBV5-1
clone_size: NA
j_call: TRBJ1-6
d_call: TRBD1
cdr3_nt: TGCGCCAGCAGCTTAGGGACAGAAAGGAATTCACCCCTCCACTTT
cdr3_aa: CASSLGTERNSPLHF

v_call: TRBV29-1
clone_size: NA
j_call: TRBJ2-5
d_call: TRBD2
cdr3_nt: TGCAGCGTTGGGGGGACTAGCGGAAAAGAGACCCAGTACTTC
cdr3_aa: CSVGGTSGKETQYF

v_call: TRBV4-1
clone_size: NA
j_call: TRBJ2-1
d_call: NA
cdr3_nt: TGCGCCAGCAGCCAAGAAGGCCAAGCCCGGCGGGATGAGCAGTTCTTC
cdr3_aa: CASSQEGQARRDEQFF

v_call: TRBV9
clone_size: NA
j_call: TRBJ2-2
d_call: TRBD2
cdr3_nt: TGTGCCAGCAGCGTAGGTATAGCGGGGGGATTCAGCACCGGGGAGCTGTTTTTT
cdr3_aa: CASSVGIAGGFSTGELFF

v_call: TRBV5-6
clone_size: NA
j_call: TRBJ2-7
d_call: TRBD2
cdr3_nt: TGTGCCAGCAGCTTGGAGGTTAGCGGGGGGAGTGAGCAGTACTTC
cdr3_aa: CASSLEVSGGSEQYF

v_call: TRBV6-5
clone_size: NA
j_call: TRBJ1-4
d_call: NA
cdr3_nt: TGTGCCAGCAGCCTAACCCCGAGGGAAAAACTGTTTTTT
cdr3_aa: CASSLTPREKLFF